This T cell receptor (beta chain) was obtained from a study of T cells in Graves' hyperthyroidism and ophthalmopathy. The CDR3 loop spans 14 amino acids. The germline CDR1 and CDR2 sequences are SGHAT and FQNNGV. The V end was cut by 3 bases, the J end by 8 bases, with 13 bases between. Regarding the study as a whole: By a 13 V-J model, ophthalmopathy was set apart from stable hyperthyroidism.

TCR beta CDR3 sequences were amplified from RNA transcripts. A first-round RT-PCR of the TCR CDR3 used the HTBI primer set. In TCRdb, the multiplex PCR reads were re-called with MiXCR into one record per CDR3 protein. This sample has almost 350,000 distinct CDR3 sequences, with 15% to 20% found just once. This clonotype was counted many times. Its antigen remains unknown. The V and J genes are TRBV11-2 and TRBJ2-2; no reliable D call. The receptor was isolated from a woman in her thirties or forties with Graves' ophthalmopathy. Sequenced sample: blood. This chain's CDR3 is CASSLLLISGELFF. Here the CDR3 DNA reads TGTGCCAGCAGCTTGCTCCTCATTTCGGGGGAGCTGTTTTTT.